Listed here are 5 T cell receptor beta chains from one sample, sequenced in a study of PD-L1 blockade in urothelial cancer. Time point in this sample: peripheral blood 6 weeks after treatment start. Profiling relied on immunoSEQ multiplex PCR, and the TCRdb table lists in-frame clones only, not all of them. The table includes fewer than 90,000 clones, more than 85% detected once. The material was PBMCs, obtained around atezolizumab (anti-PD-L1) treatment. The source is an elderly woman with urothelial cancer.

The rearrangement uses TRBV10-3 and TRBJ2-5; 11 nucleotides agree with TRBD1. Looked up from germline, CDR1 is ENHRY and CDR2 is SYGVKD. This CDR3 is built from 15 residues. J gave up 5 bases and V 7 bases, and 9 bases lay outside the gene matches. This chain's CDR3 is CAINDGTGGVETQYF. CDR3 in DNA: TGTGCCATCAACGATGGGACAGGGGGTGTGGAGACCCAGTACTTC.

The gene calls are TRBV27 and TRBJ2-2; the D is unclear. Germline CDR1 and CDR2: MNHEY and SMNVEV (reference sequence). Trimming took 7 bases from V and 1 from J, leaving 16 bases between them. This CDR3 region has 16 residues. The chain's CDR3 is CASIPGGFLNTGELFF. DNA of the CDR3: TGTGCCAGCATCCCCGGCGGCTTCTTGAACACCGGGGAGCTGTTTTTT.

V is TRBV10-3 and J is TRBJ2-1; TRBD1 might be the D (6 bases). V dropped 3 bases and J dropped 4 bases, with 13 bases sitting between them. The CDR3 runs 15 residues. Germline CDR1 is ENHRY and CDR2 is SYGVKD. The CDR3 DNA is TGTGCCATCAGTGATAGGACAGACCGATACAATGAGCAGTTCTTC. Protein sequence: CAISDRTDRYNEQFF.

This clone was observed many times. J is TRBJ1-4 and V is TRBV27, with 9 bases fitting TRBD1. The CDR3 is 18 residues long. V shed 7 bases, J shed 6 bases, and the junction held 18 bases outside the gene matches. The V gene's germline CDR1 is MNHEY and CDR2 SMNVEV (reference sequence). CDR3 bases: TGTGCCAGCACCAAATTCCCCGGGACAGGGTTGGTGGATGAAAAACTGTTTTTT. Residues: CASTKFPGTGLVDEKLFF.

DNA for the CDR3: TGCGCCAGCAGCAAGGACAGGTCTAACTACAATGAGCAGTTCTTC. It specifies CASSKDRSNYNEQFF. The J gene is TRBJ2-1, the V gene TRBV5-1; TRBD1 agrees at 7 bases. V trimming: 4 bases; J trimming: 3 bases; junction bases outside the gene matches: 7. CDR1 is SGHRS, CDR2 YFSETQ, per germline. CDR3 length: 15 residues.